Presented here are 20 T cell receptor beta chains from one specimen sequenced in a study of CD8 T cells in ankylosing spondylitis. Each CDR3 protein is one row after TCRdb ran MiXCR on the 5' RACE reads. The table lists a few hundred thousand distinct CDR3 sequences, approximately 20% of them singletons, with around 13% in the top ten. Sequenced sample: blood, either unsorted or a sorted T cell fraction (not recorded which). The receptors shown here come from a male donor with ankylosing spondylitis or in good health (not recorded which).

With respect to this clonotype: Because the CDR3's place on the DNA is in doubt, the DNA is left out and the CDR3 is given as listed by TCRdb. J is TRBJ2-2 and V is TRBV7-5; the listed D gene, TRBD1, was not tested against the DNA. TRBV7-5 has pseudogene status. The CDR3 is made up of 18 amino acids, end residues included. CDR3 in amino acids: CISVSEAQQDPRGGELFF.

This chain joins TRBV4-1 and TRBJ2-5; 10 nucleotides agree with TRBD2. Per the germline V gene, CDR1 is MGHRA and CDR2 is YSYEKL. The CDR3 is 15 residues long. V trimming: 4 bases; J trimming: 2 bases; junction bases outside the gene matches: 4. The CDR3 reads CASSPGLALQETQYF. The CDR3 DNA sequence: TGCGCCAGCAGCCCGGGACTAGCGTTACAAGAGACCCAGTACTTC.

The V and J genes are TRBV11-2 and TRBJ2-7, with TRBD1 matching 7 bases. V lost 7 bases, J lost 2 bases, and 11 bases stayed unmatched. The CDR3 is made up of 15 amino acids. Germline loops: CDR1 SGHAT, CDR2 FQNNGV. CDR3 in DNA: TGTGCCAGCAAGCAACCTGGGACAGAAACCTACGAGCAGTACTTC. It translates to CASKQPGTETYEQYF.

V usage is TRBV6-6 and J usage is TRBJ2-7; D ambiguous. The ends were cut back, 2 bases at V and 0 bases at J, with 5 bases in the middle. The CDR3 is made up of 13 amino acids. CDR1 and CDR2 from the germline V gene are MNHNY and SVGAGI (reference sequence). In nucleotides, the CDR3 is TGTGCCAGCAGTTACACCGACTCCTACGAGCAGTACTTC. Residues: CASSYTDSYEQYF.

The chain is built from TRBV5-6 and TRBJ2-1; D might be TRBD1 (6 bases). Germline CDR1 reads SGHDT; CDR2 reads YYEEEE. This CDR3 contains 14 residues. The germline V and J ends were trimmed by 4 bases and 4 bases, with 12 bases remaining between them. CDR3 region: CASSVGTSYNEQFF. The CDR3 nucleotides read TGTGCCAGCAGCGTCGGGACATCTTACAATGAGCAGTTCTTC.

This clonotype showed up just a few times. V usage is TRBV20-1 and J usage is TRBJ2-5; 10 bases are shared with TRBD2. Germline CDR1 reads DFQATT; CDR2 reads SNEGSKA (reference sequence). The ends lost 0 bases at V and 0 bases at J; junction bases unmatched: 4. This CDR3 contains 16 residues. The DNA of the CDR3 is TGCAGTGCTAGAGATATGCTAGCGGGGGACCAAGAGACCCAGTACTTC. This encodes CSARDMLAGDQETQYF.

In its sample, this clonotype was seen a few times. V and J are TRBV7-3 and TRBJ1-6; TRBD1 agrees at 7 bases. The V gene's germline CDR1 is SGHTA and CDR2 FQGTGA. The CDR3 consists of 15 residues. V dropped 5 bases and J dropped 9; count of bases not matched to a gene: 10. CDR3 DNA sequence: TGTGCCAGCAGCCTAAGTTGGACAGGAGGTTCACCCCTCCACTTT. This encodes CASSLSWTGGSPLHF.

This clonotype was seen at least ten times. This sequence joins TRBV4-1 and TRBJ2-7; no definite D call. Germline values: CDR1 MGHRA, CDR2 YSYEKL. This CDR3 region has 13 residues. Trimming stripped 6 bases from V and 0 bases from J, with 9 bases between. CDR3: CASSGLSSYEQYF. In DNA, the CDR3 is TGCGCCAGCAGTGGTTTAAGCTCCTACGAGCAGTACTTC.

The gene calls are TRBV9 and TRBJ2-1; a possible D gene is TRBD2 (5 bases). Germline-derived CDR1 and CDR2 are SGDLS and YYNGEE. V dropped 5 bases and J dropped 5 bases, with 11 bases sitting between them. There are 13 residues in the CDR3. Here the CDR3 DNA reads TGTGCCAGCAGTTTAACTAGGAACAATGAGCAGTTCTTC. It is translated as CASSLTRNNEQFF.

This clonotype occurred a few times. The genes are TRBV9 and TRBJ1-1; 7 bases match TRBD1. V trimming: 3 bases; J trimming: 1 base; junction bases outside the gene matches: 12. From germline, CDR1 is SGDLS and CDR2 YYNGEE. The CDR3 is 17 residues long. The CDR3 DNA follows: TGTGCCAGCAGCGCGGGGGGGAACAGGGGACCGAACACTGAAGCTTTCTTT. Translating gives CASSAGGNRGPNTEAFF.

CDR3 protein: CSAHRGGGSSYNEQFF. As DNA, the CDR3 is TGCAGTGCACACCGCGGGGGGGGGAGCTCCTACAATGAGCAGTTCTTC. J is TRBJ2-1 and V is TRBV20-1; 9 positions agree with TRBD2. The CDR3 sequence is 16 residues long. V lost 6 bases to trimming and J lost 0 bases; unmatched junction nucleotides: 9. CDR1 DFQATT and CDR2 SNEGSKA come from the germline V gene (reference sequence).

The chain links TRBV11-1 to TRBJ2-3, with 9 nucleotides matching TRBD1. The germline V gene has CDR1 SGHAT and CDR2 FQDESV (reference sequence). The V segment lost 5 bases and the J segment 2 bases; nucleotides outside the gene matches: 14. This CDR3 is built from 18 residues. Here the CDR3 reads CASSPRTGARSPTDTQYF. In DNA form, the CDR3 reads TGTGCCAGCAGCCCGAGGACAGGGGCACGCTCCCCCACAGATACGCAGTATTTT.

This clonotype was recorded a few times. The rearrangement joins TRBV10-3 to TRBJ2-3, with TRBD2 identical over 8 bases. The CDR3 extends over 16 amino acids. CDR1 is ENHRY, CDR2 SYGVKD, per germline. Trimming at V came to 0 bases and at J to 1 base, leaving 3 bases not matched to a gene. The CDR3 bases are TGTGCCATCAGTGAGTCGAAAGCGGGGGGCACAGATACGCAGTATTTT. This gives the protein CAISESKAGGTDTQYF.

CDR3 protein: CAWSVPRPRDSGELFF. CDR3 sequence (DNA): TGTGCCTGGAGTGTACCAAGGCCGAGGGATAGTGGGGAGCTGTTTTTT. The genes are TRBV30 and TRBJ2-2, with D perhaps TRBD2 (5 bases). Germline CDR1 GTSNPN, CDR2 SVGIG (reference sequence). Trimming shortened V by 0 bases and J by 8 bases, and 19 bases separated the two germline ends. The CDR3 consists of 16 residues.

The CDR3 DNA reads TGTGCCAGCAGTCCAACCGGGGGCATCGGCTACACCTTC. It encodes CASSPTGGIGYTF. The V and J genes are TRBV27 and TRBJ1-2; D might be TRBD1 (6 bases). V lost 5 bases and J lost 8, with 15 bases in between. The CDR3 is 13 amino acids. The germline V gene encodes CDR1 MNHEY and CDR2 SMNVEV (reference sequence).

The chain couples TRBV20-1 to TRBJ2-7; D may correspond to TRBD1 or TRBD2 (5 bases each). Germline values: CDR1 DFQATT, CDR2 SNEGSKA (reference sequence). V was clipped by 0 bases and J by 3 bases, with 15 bases between them. There are 15 residues in the CDR3. The CDR3: CSARDRVRDLYEQYF. The DNA for the CDR3 is TGCAGTGCTAGAGATCGTGTCAGGGACCTCTACGAGCAGTACTTC.

This clonotype turned up a few times. The rearrangement uses TRBV12-3 or TRBV12-4 and TRBJ2-5; D may be TRBD1 (7 bases). V shed 8 bases and J shed 7 bases, with 17 bases lying between them. The CDR3 spans 13 residues. This chain's CDR3 is CASAEGQGGTQYF. CDR3 nucleotides: TGTGCCAGCGCCGAAGGCCAGGGGGGGACCCAGTACTTC.

This clonotype was seen only a few times. The chain links TRBV9 to TRBJ2-7, with TRBD1 identical over 8 bases. There are 15 residues in the CDR3. The germline V gene encodes CDR1 SGDLS and CDR2 YYNGEE. Germline trimming cut 0 bases from V and 0 bases from J; bases unmatched to any gene: 2. In DNA, the CDR3 is TGTGCCAGCAGCGTAGGACAGGGGAACTCCTACGAGCAGTACTTC. This sequence encodes CASSVGQGNSYEQYF.

V is TRBV10-3 and J is TRBJ2-7; TRBD1 is a possible D gene (6 bases). The CDR3 is made up of 13 amino acids. Germline V gives CDR1 ENHRY, CDR2 SYGVKD. V was pared by 8 bases and J by 4 bases, with 15 bases between. CDR3 DNA: TGTGCCATCGGGCTCCCAGGGGATTACGAGCAGTACTTC. Translated, it gives CAIGLPGDYEQYF.

This clonotype was observed a handful of times. The rearrangement joins TRBV29-1 to TRBJ2-3, with D perhaps TRBD2 (6 bases). CDR1 SQVTM and CDR2 ANQGSEA come from the germline V gene. The CDR3 totals 12 residues. V was shortened by 7 bases and J by 5 bases, with 13 bases between the two germline ends. CDR3 in amino acids: CSARGLIDTQYF. The CDR3 DNA sequence: TGCAGCGCTCGGGGGTTGATAGATACGCAGTATTTT.